These T cell receptor beta chains were read from a single sample in a study of blood T cells in healthy people across ages. TCRdb analysed the 5' RACE reads with MiXCR anew, one entry per CDR3 protein. This table holds approximately 290,000 distinct CDR3 sequences, around 30% found once. The specimen sequenced was blood. Receptor source: a woman aged 70-85 years in good health. The CDR3 runs from the conserved cysteine through the conserved F or W. Each record gives: J gene, clone size, D gene, V gene, CDR3 protein, CDR3 DNA. D genes are given only for firm matches. Where a row states a size, it is once, few, many or the class of an expanded clone; other rows omit it.

TRBJ2-5,NA,NA,TRBV28,CASKEAGPVETQYF,TGTGCCAGCAAAGAAGCAGGACCTGTGGAGACCCAGTACTTC
TRBJ1-3,many,NA,TRBV2,CASSELGNTIYF,TGTGCCAGCAGTGAACTAGGAAACACCATATATTTT
TRBJ1-2,NA,NA,TRBV20-1,CSARDPSGSNYGYTF,TGCAGTGCTAGAGATCCGTCGGGGTCTAACTATGGCTACACCTTC
TRBJ2-3,NA,TRBD2,TRBV7-2,CASSPNSGVRTDTQYF,TGTGCCAGCAGCCCCAATAGCGGGGTGCGCACAGATACGCAGTATTTT
TRBJ2-7,NA,TRBD2,TRBV20-1,CSASPQAGAHEQYF,TGCAGTGCTAGCCCTCAAGCGGGAGCCCACGAGCAGTACTTC
TRBJ2-1,NA,NA,TRBV5-1,CASSKGGREVDEQFF,TGCGCCAGTTCGAAGGGGGGTCGCGAGGTGGATGAGCAGTTCTTC
TRBJ2-1,NA,NA,TRBV20-1,CSARDFSSDSYNEQFF,TGCAGTGCTAGAGATTTTTCTAGCGACTCCTACAATGAGCAGTTCTTC
TRBJ2-3,few,NA,TRBV18,CASTQDASTDTQYF,TGTGCCAGCACCCAAGATGCAAGCACAGATACGCAGTATTTT
TRBJ1-4,NA,TRBD1,TRBV2,CASAGQVSEKLFF,TGTGCCAGCGCTGGACAGGTCTCTGAAAAACTGTTTTTT
TRBJ2-7,NA,NA,TRBV20-1,CSASSAPRTPDEQYF,TGCAGTGCTAGTTCCGCGCCCAGGACCCCTGACGAGCAGTACTTC
TRBJ2-2,many,NA,TRBV28,CASSLSGANTGELFF,TGTGCCAGCAGTTTATCGGGCGCGAACACCGGGGAGCTGTTTTTT
TRBJ1-1,NA,NA,TRBV29-1,CSVGPNMGVRTEAFF,TGCAGCGTGGGCCCGAACATGGGGGTGAGGACTGAAGCTTTCTTT
TRBJ2-5,NA,TRBD2,TRBV5-1,CASSSGTSGQETQYF,TGCGCCAGCAGCTCCGGGACTAGCGGACAAGAGACCCAGTACTTC
TRBJ1-2,NA,NA,TRBV10-3,CAITGNTANYGYTF,TGTGCCATCACGGGGAATACAGCTAACTATGGCTACACCTTC
TRBJ2-3,NA,TRBD2,TRBV6-1,CASREAGSTDTQYF,TGTGCCAGCAGGGAAGCGGGAAGCACAGATACGCAGTATTTT
TRBJ2-7,NA,NA,TRBV7-2,CASSLVQSYEQYF,TGTGCCAGCAGCTTAGTGCAGTCCTACGAGCAGTACTTC
TRBJ2-5,many,NA,TRBV6-2/TRBV6-3,CASRLGGGETQYF,TGTGCCAGCAGACTAGGTGGGGGAGAGACCCAGTACTTC
TRBJ2-5,once,TRBD2,TRBV5-5,CASSSALGGFVGSETQYF,TGTGCCAGCAGCTCCGCTCTCGGGGGGTTTGTAGGTTCAGAGACCCAGTACTTC
TRBJ2-5,NA,TRBD1,TRBV7-9,CASSLRSGGDQETQYF,TGTGCCAGCAGCTTAAGGTCAGGGGGCGATCAAGAGACCCAGTACTTC
TRBJ2-5,many,TRBD2,TRBV29-1,CSARNWASGRYQETQYF,TGCAGCGCCCGAAACTGGGCTAGCGGGAGGTACCAAGAGACCCAGTACTTC
TRBJ2-5,many,NA,TRBV7-2,CASSWDSETQYF,TGTGCCAGCAGTTGGGACTCAGAGACCCAGTACTTC
TRBJ1-5,NA,NA,TRBV7-2,CASSFDGKQNQPQHF,TGTGCCAGCAGTTTTGACGGGAAACAAAATCAGCCCCAGCATTTT